Below are 19 T cell receptor beta chains sequenced from a single sample in a study of blood T cells in healthy people across ages. For the second PCR, which ran for about 7 to 11 cycles, a sample-barcoded 5' primer and a J-beta primer mix were used. MiXCR, applied by TCRdb to the 5' RACE reads, yields one record per CDR3 protein. Found here are about 1.5 million distinct CDR3 sequences, 35% to 45% of them singletons; the top ten hold less than 5%. Input material: blood. The receptors here all came from a woman between 18 and 29 years old in good health.

This chain joins TRBV14 and TRBJ2-3; D gene ambiguous. V was shortened by 1 base and J by 0 bases, with 8 bases between the two germline ends. Germline CDR1 reads SGHDN; CDR2 reads FVKESK. The CDR3 is 15 amino acids. The CDR3 DNA is TGTGCCAGCAGCCAAGGGGTCACTAGCACAGATACGCAGTATTTT. It translates to CASSQGVTSTDTQYF. Looking up the rest from reference TRBV14 and TRBJ2-3 gives the full variable domain: EAGVTQFPSHSVIEKGQTVTLRCDPISGHDNLYWYRRVMGKEIKFLLHFVKESKQDESGMPNNRFLAERTGGTYSTLKVQPAELEDSGVYFCASSQGVTSTDTQYFGPGTRLTVL.

CDR3 in DNA: TGCAGTGCTGGGACTAGCGGTTCCCCTGAGTACTTC. Encoded protein: CSAGTSGSPEYF. The genes are TRBV20-1 and TRBJ2-7; 11 bases align to TRBD2. Germline V gene data show CDR1 as DFQATT and CDR2 as SNEGSKA (reference sequence). The CDR3 has 12 amino acids. J gave up 11 bases and V 5 bases, and 8 bases lay outside the gene matches.

In this sample, this clonotype turned up a few times. The chain carries TRBV7-2 and TRBJ2-5; no clear D gene. In germline, CDR1 is SGHTA, CDR2 FQGNSA. The ends were cut back, 5 bases at V and 5 bases at J, with 12 bases in the middle. The CDR3 is 13 amino acids. The CDR3 nucleotides read TGTGCCAGCAGCCGATCACTTTGGGAGACCCAGTACTTC. It is translated as CASSRSLWETQYF.

The CDR3 region has the DNA TGCGCCAGCAGCCAAACCGACAGGGACACTGAAGCTTTCTTT. Protein: CASSQTDRDTEAFF. The V call is TRBV4-3, the J call TRBJ1-1; 7 bases align to TRBD1. V was clipped by 2 bases and J by 3 bases; unmatched bases: 3. The CDR3 is 14 amino acids. CDR1 is LGHNA, CDR2 YSLEER, per germline.

V usage is TRBV6-1 and J usage is TRBJ2-1, with D unresolved. V lost 4 bases and J 4 bases, leaving 17 bases between the germline ends. Germline V gives CDR1 MNHNS, CDR2 SASEGT. This CDR3 is 16 amino acids long. The CDR3 coding sequence is TGTGCCAGCAGTGTAGGCGCCCCACGGTTTTACAATGAGCAGTTCTTC. This codes for CASSVGAPRFYNEQFF.

The chain employs TRBV21-1 and TRBJ1-2; the DNA was not used to check the table's D call, TRBD1. TRBV21-1 is marked as a pseudogene. This CDR3 is 15 amino acids long. The CDR3 sequence is CASSKEGDRKDGYTF. The CDR3, as DNA: TGTGCCAGCAGCAAAGAAGGGGACAGGAAAGATGGCTACACCTTC.

About this clonotype itself: Sequence at one end of the junction differs from germline and may be a read error. V is TRBV6-6 and J is TRBJ1-2; TRBD1 is a possible D gene (6 bases). This CDR3 comprises 17 residues. Germline assignment: CDR1 MNHNY and CDR2 SVGAGI (reference sequence). The DNA of the CDR3 is TGTGCCAGCAGGACGTCGGGGGGCACTACTCATAACTATGGCTACACCTTT. This gives the protein CASRTSGGTTHNYGYTF.

The rearrangement joins TRBV20-1 to TRBJ2-2, with 8 bases aligning to TRBD2. The CDR3 sequence is 13 residues long. Trimming cost V 6 bases and J 4 bases; bases outside gene matches: 4. Germline-derived CDR1 and CDR2 are DFQATT and SNEGSKA (reference sequence). The CDR3 sequence is CSAGGGITGELFF. The CDR3 nucleotides are TGCAGTGCCGGGGGGGGAATCACCGGGGAGCTGTTTTTT.

The chain uses TRBV30 and TRBJ1-1; unclear D gene. This CDR3 spans 14 amino acids. V lost 4 bases to trimming and J lost 0 bases, with 12 bases between them. Per germline, CDR1 GTSNPN and CDR2 SVGIG (reference sequence). The CDR3 nucleotides are TGTGCCTGGATTGACGATTACATGAACACTGAAGCTTTCTTT. It specifies CAWIDDYMNTEAFF.

J is TRBJ1-2 and V is TRBV18, with 8 bases matching TRBD1. Germline V gene lookup returns CDR1 KGHSH and CDR2 LQKENI. CDR3 length equals 18 residues. Losses at the gene ends were 4 bases for V and 1 base for J; bases not matched to a gene: 14. CDR3 DNA: TGTGCCAGCTCACGTGCGACAGGGGCCACAGGGAATAACTATGGCTACACCTTC. It encodes CASSRATGATGNNYGYTF.

The V call is TRBV14, the J call TRBJ2-3, with TRBD1 as a possible D gene (5 bases). Germline lookup yields CDR1 SGHDN and CDR2 FVKESK. Trimming stripped 3 bases from V and 4 bases from J, with 14 bases between. The CDR3 extends over 15 amino acids. CDR3 in DNA: TGTGCCAGCAGCCACAATGCAGGGTTCGCAGATACGCAGTATTTT. Translation: CASSHNAGFADTQYF. Based on the CDR3 plus reference TRBV14 and TRBJ2-3, the full variable domain is EAGVTQFPSHSVIEKGQTVTLRCDPISGHDNLYWYRRVMGKEIKFLLHFVKESKQDESGMPNNRFLAERTGGTYSTLKVQPAELEDSGVYFCASSHNAGFADTQYFGPGTRLTVL.

V and J are TRBV6-5 and TRBJ2-1; D is perhaps TRBD1 (7 bases). Germline V gene lookup returns CDR1 MNHEY and CDR2 SVGAGI. With 3 bases removed from V and 7 bases from J, the gap between germline ends came to 13 bases. The CDR3 contains 14 residues. CDR3 amino acids: CASSYGPGGNEQFF. The CDR3 DNA follows: TGTGCCAGCAGTTATGGGCCAGGGGGGAATGAGCAGTTCTTC.

The chain carries TRBV5-1 and TRBJ2-2; a weak D match, TRBD2 (6 bases). CDR1 and CDR2 from the germline V gene are SGHRS and YFSETQ. Trimming took off 6 bases at V and 2 bases at J, with 11 bases between the two ends. The CDR3 totals 14 residues. The CDR3 coding sequence is TGCGCCAGCAACCGGGCGGGAAACACCGGGGAGCTGTTTTTT. Its translation is CASNRAGNTGELFF.

This clonotype has just a few counts. The CDR3 coding sequence is TGTGCCTGGAGTTCTGGGACGATGCAGTTCTTC. As protein: CAWSSGTMQFF. The chain recombines TRBV30 with TRBJ2-1; TRBD1 or TRBD2 may be the D gene (5 bases each). CDR1 and CDR2 from the germline V gene are GTSNPN and SVGIG (reference sequence). V lost 2 bases and J lost 12, with 11 bases in between. The CDR3 runs to 11 residues. Full variable domain (missing parts from reference TRBV30 and TRBJ2-1): SQTIHQWPATLVQPVGSPLSLECTVEGTSNPNLYWYRQAAGRGLQLLFYSVGIGQISSEVPQNLSASRPQDRQFILSSKKLLLSDSGFYLCAWSSGTMQFFGPGTRLTVL.

This clonotype has more than one count but fewer than ten. The chain has TRBV4-1 and TRBJ2-1; 7 positions agree with TRBD2. V trimming: 3 bases; J trimming: 13 bases; junction bases outside the gene matches: 15. The CDR3 has 15 amino acids. Per germline, CDR1 MGHRA and CDR2 YSYEKL. The CDR3 region has the DNA TGCGCCAGCAGCCACCCCCTACAGCGGCTAGCGGCACAGTTCTTC. This translates into CASSHPLQRLAAQFF.

In its sample, this clonotype was seen many times. The V and J genes are TRBV27 and TRBJ1-2; D is ambiguous. Trimming cost V 3 bases and J 2 bases, with 10 bases left between them. CDR1 and CDR2 (germline): MNHEY, SMNVEV (reference sequence). This CDR3 has 14 residues. CDR3 DNA sequence: TGTGCCAGCAGTTTCGGAGTGACCAACTATGGCTACACCTTC. Translation gives CASSFGVTNYGYTF.

In its sample, this clonotype was seen once. The chain links TRBV28 to TRBJ1-1; D gene unclear. CDR3 length equals 11 residues. The germline V gene has CDR1 MDHEN and CDR2 SYDVKM. V dropped 3 bases and J dropped 11 bases, with 10 bases sitting between them. CDR3: CASSFNQRAFF. The CDR3 DNA sequence: TGTGCCAGCAGTTTCAATCAACGGGCTTTCTTT.

This clonotype was seen repeatedly, ten times or more. This chain links TRBV4-1 with TRBJ2-1; D may be TRBD1 (6 bases). CDR1 and CDR2 (germline): MGHRA, YSYEKL. V was trimmed by 7 bases and J by 7 bases, leaving 8 bases between them. The length of the CDR3 is 11 residues. The CDR3 DNA follows: TGCGCCAGCACACAGGGAAATGAGCAGTTCTTC. Protein: CASTQGNEQFF.

The gene calls are TRBV6-2 or TRBV6-3 and TRBJ1-1; TRBD1 might be the D (5 bases). The germline CDR1 and CDR2 sequences are MNHEY and SVGEGT. The CDR3 contains 15 residues. Trimming removed 4 bases from V and 1 base from J, with 13 bases in between. The CDR3, as DNA: TGTGCCAGCAGTTCCGCGGGACCTTCGAACACTGAAGCTTTCTTT. Translating gives CASSSAGPSNTEAFF.